This section outlines one T cell receptor (beta chain) sequence together with its context. Using RNA transcripts, the TCR beta CDR3 regions were amplified. A first-round RT-PCR used HTBI primers, followed by a second-round multiplex PCR. TCRdb reprocessed the multiplex PCR reads with MiXCR, giving one entry per CDR3 protein. In the table there are tens of thousands of distinct CDR3 sequences, approximately 52% of which are singletons. CDR1 is SGHTA, CDR2 FQGNSA, per germline. The CDR3 runs to 15 residues. Trimming pared 5 bases from V and 5 bases from J, leaving 16 bases between. Other autoimmune diseases, uncontrolled infections, pregnancy or lactation led to the exclusion of patients. The sample belongs to a study of Graves' ophthalmopathy and Graves' hyperthyroidism. About the research overall: Researchers obtained peripheral blood at initial diagnosis, before any treatment had begun.

The sequence derives from an adult woman with Graves' ophthalmopathy. J is TRBJ2-1 and V is TRBV7-2, with D possibly being TRBD1 (6 bases). The specimen sequenced was peripheral blood. The CDR3 coding sequence is TGTGCCAGCAGCCACATCGGGACATCCCACAATGAGCAGTTCTTC. Translating it yields CASSHIGTSHNEQFF.